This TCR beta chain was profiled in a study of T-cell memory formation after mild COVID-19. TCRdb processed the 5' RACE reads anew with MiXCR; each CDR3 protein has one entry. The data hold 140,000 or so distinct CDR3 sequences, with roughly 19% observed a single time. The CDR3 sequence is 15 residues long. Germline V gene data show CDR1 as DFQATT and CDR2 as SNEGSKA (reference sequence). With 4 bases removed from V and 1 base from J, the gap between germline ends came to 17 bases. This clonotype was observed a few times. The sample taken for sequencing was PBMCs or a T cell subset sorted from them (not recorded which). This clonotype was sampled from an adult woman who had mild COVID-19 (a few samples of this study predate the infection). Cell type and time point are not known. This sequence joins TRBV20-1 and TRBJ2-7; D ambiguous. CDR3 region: CSATVHIGRSYEQYF. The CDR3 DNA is TGCAGTGCTACGGTACACATCGGTAGGTCCTACGAGCAGTACTTC.